The 12 T cell receptor beta chains in this list originate from one sample, sequenced in a study of blood T cell repertoires in COVID-19. Produced via immunoSEQ multiplex PCR; TCRdb's table is partial and in-frame only. The data hold over 90,000 clones, with about 90% observed a single time. The sample taken for sequencing was peripheral blood. These receptors were collected from a man between 18 and 35 years old with acute or convalescent COVID-19.

As concerns this clone: This sample includes further DNA sequences coding for the same CDR3. This chain connects TRBV5-1 to TRBJ2-2; 8 bases are a match to TRBD1. Germline CDR1 and CDR2: SGHRS and YFSETQ. The V gene end was trimmed by 0 bases and the J gene end by 2 bases; junction bases not matched to a gene: 3. The CDR3 has 16 amino acids. As DNA, the CDR3 is TGCGCCAGCAGCTTGGTAGGACAGGGAAACACCGGGGAGCTGTTTTTT. Translation gives CASSLVGQGNTGELFF.

The rearrangement joins TRBV29-1 to TRBJ1-1; a possible D gene is TRBD1 (6 bases). The CDR3 runs to 13 residues. The germline gives CDR1 SQVTM, CDR2 ANQGSEA. The V gene lost 4 bases and the J gene lost 0 bases, with 9 bases spanning the gap. In DNA, the CDR3 is TGCAGCGTTGTCGGGACATTGAACACTGAAGCTTTCTTT. It codes for CSVVGTLNTEAFF. The variable domain in full, completed from reference TRBV29-1 and TRBJ1-1, reads SAVISQKPSRDICQRGTSLTIQCQVDSQVTMMFWYRQQPGQSLTLIATANQGSEATYESGFVIDKFPISRPNLTFSTLTVSNMSPEDSSIYLCSVVGTLNTEAFFGQGTRLTVV.

The chain carries TRBV7-9 and TRBJ1-1, with 7 positions matching TRBD1. Germline CDR1 SEHNR, CDR2 FQNEAQ (reference sequence). The junction had 0 bases not matched to a gene; V was cut back by 8 bases and J by 0 bases. The CDR3 is 12 residues long. Here the CDR3 reads CASDRVNTEAFF. The CDR3 DNA reads as TGTGCCAGCGACAGGGTGAACACTGAAGCTTTCTTT.

Comment on this clone: Other DNA sequences in the sample encode the same CDR3. The rearrangement uses TRBV6-1 and TRBJ2-7, with 10 bases that match TRBD1. V lost 1 base and J lost 0; bases outside the gene matches: 0. The CDR3 is 15 residues long. Germline V gene sequence: CDR1 MNHNS, CDR2 SASEGT. The CDR3 loop is CASSEGTGGSYEQYF. The CDR3, as DNA: TGTGCCAGCAGTGAAGGGACAGGGGGCTCCTACGAGCAGTACTTC.

The CDR3 protein is CASSLGTSGPIHTQYF. The CDR3 DNA follows: TGTGCCAGCAGCTTAGGTACTAGCGGCCCGATTCATACGCAGTATTTT. V gene TRBV11-2 combines with J gene TRBJ2-3, with TRBD2 matching over 8 bases. Per germline, CDR1 SGHAT and CDR2 FQNNGV. J gave up 7 bases and V 1 base, and 10 bases lay outside the gene matches. This CDR3 is built from 16 residues.

J is TRBJ2-6 and V is TRBV5-6, with D unresolved. The CDR3 extends over 18 amino acids. V dropped 4 bases and J dropped 0 bases, with 17 bases sitting between them. Looked up from germline, CDR1 is SGHDT and CDR2 is YYEEEE. The CDR3 DNA reads as TGTGCCAGCAGCCCAGTTGACACTGCACTCTCTGGGGCCAACGTCCTGACTTTC. Its protein is CASSPVDTALSGANVLTF.

The sample holds a few counts of this clone. CDR3 sequence (DNA): TGTGCCAGCAGCGAACTATCCGTGACAGGGCTACAAGCTAACTATGGCTACACCTTC. Encoded protein: CASSELSVTGLQANYGYTF. V is TRBV9 and J is TRBJ1-2; 7 bases align to TRBD1. V dropped 3 bases and J dropped 0; count of bases not matched to a gene: 17. Germline V lookup: CDR1 SGDLS, CDR2 YYNGEE. The CDR3 contains 19 residues.

The chain uses TRBV6-4 and TRBJ2-3; 7 nucleotides line up with TRBD2. Germline-derived CDR1 and CDR2 are MRHNA and SNTAGT. V was pared by 7 bases and J by 4 bases, with 14 bases of the junction left unmatched. The CDR3 is made up of 16 amino acids. In DNA form, the CDR3 reads TGTGCCAGCACTCTGTTGCGGGAGCATAACCCAGATACGCAGTATTTT. Its translation is CASTLLREHNPDTQYF.

V usage is TRBV6-6 and J usage is TRBJ2-7; D is possibly TRBD1 (6 bases). The CDR3 extends over 12 amino acids. V lost 6 bases to trimming and J lost 3 bases, with 9 bases between them. Germline V gives CDR1 MNHNY, CDR2 SVGAGI (reference sequence). The CDR3: CASSNRVYEQYF. DNA for the CDR3: TGTGCCAGCAGCAACAGGGTCTACGAGCAGTACTTC.

The chain recombines TRBV5-1 with TRBJ1-6; a possible D gene is TRBD1 (6 bases). This CDR3 is built from 17 residues. In germline, CDR1 is SGHRS, CDR2 YFSETQ. Deletions cut 4 bases from V and 7 bases from J, with 21 bases between. This chain's CDR3 is CASSKPWDTKGNSPLHF. CDR3 nucleotide sequence: TGCGCCAGCAGCAAGCCTTGGGACACAAAGGGGAATTCACCCCTCCACTTT.

V usage is TRBV19 and J usage is TRBJ1-1, with unresolved D. CDR1 and CDR2 from the germline V gene are LNHDA and SQIVND (reference sequence). This CDR3 contains 15 residues. Between the trimmed V and J ends, which lost 3 bases and 1 base, there was a span of 12 bases. This CDR3 is CASSIEGGKNTEAFF. As DNA, the CDR3 is TGTGCCAGTAGTATTGAGGGAGGGAAGAACACTGAAGCTTTCTTT.

Only one count was recorded for this clone. The chain employs TRBV7-9 and TRBJ1-3, with a weak D call TRBD1 (5 bases). The CDR3 is made up of 17 amino acids. CDR1 is SEHNR, CDR2 FQNEAQ, per germline (reference sequence). Trimming removed 2 bases from V and 4 bases from J, with 18 bases in between. This chain's CDR3 is CASSLTVITGPGNTIYF. The CDR3 bases are TGTGCCAGCAGCTTAACGGTCATAACAGGCCCAGGAAACACCATATATTTT.